This T cell receptor (beta chain) came from a study of CD4 and CD8 cells across lung adenocarcinoma regions. This clonotype came up many times. From the PCR reads, TCRdb called clonotypes with MiXCR, one entry per CDR3 protein. The table lists 20,000 to 30,000 distinct CDR3 sequences, under 65% of them singletons, with about a fifth in the top ten. Trimming stripped 0 bases from V and 9 bases from J, with 18 bases between. Germline V gene lookup returns CDR1 SGHAT and CDR2 FQNNGV. The CDR3 is 16 amino acids. What was sequenced was CD4+ T cells from the center of a lung tumor. This chain connects TRBV11-2 to TRBJ2-1; D is possibly TRBD2 (6 bases). The origin of this receptor is a male donor with lung adenocarcinoma. The CD4 and CD8 labels of this study may be unreliable. The CDR3 reads CASSLELTGESAEQFF. DNA of the CDR3: TGTGCCAGCAGCTTAGAGCTGACGGGAGAGTCGGCTGAGCAGTTCTTC.